This T cell receptor beta chain was identified in a study of shared clonotypes between healthy human individuals. Study-wide findings and caveats: Across subsets, estimated richness was generally greater for naive than for memory populations.

The CDR3 is 14 residues long. Germline V gene data show CDR1 as SNHLY and CDR2 as FYNNEI. V lost 5 bases, J lost 9 bases, and 17 bases lay in between. Generated by immunoSEQ multiplex PCR, the TCRdb table keeps only in-frame clones and is missing some. The sample carries over a million clones, about 70% recorded once. For this clone: Antigen specificity is unknown.

The chain has TRBV2 and TRBJ2-1; D remains ambiguous. The sequence derives from a man between 18 and 35 years old in good health. Material: memory CD4+ T cells sorted from blood. Subset given: CD45RA-negative fraction. In DNA form, the CDR3 reads TGTGCCAGCAGTCTCCAAGGGCTTCGTGGTGAGCAGTTCTTC. Translating gives CASSLQGLRGEQFF. The full variable domain, with the rest looked up from reference TRBV2 and TRBJ2-1, is EPEVTQTPSHQVTQMGQEVILRCVPISNHLYFYWYRQILGQKVEFLVSFYNNEISEKSEIFDDQFSVERPDGSNFTLKIRSTKLEDSAMYFCASSLQGLRGEQFFGPGTRLTVL.